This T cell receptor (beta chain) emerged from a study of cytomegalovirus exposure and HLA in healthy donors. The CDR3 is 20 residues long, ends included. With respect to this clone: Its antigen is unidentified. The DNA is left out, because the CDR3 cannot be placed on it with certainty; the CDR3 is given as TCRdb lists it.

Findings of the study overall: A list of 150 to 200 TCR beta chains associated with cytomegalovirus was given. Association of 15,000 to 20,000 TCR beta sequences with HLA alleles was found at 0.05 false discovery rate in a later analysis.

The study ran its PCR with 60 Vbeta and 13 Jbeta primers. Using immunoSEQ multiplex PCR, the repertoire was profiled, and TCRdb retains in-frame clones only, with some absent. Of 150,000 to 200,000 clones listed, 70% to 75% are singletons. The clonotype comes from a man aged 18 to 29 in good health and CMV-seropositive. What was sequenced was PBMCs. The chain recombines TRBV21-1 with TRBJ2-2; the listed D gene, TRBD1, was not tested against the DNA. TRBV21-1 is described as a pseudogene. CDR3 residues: CASSNSSYYRCEQDTGELFF.